This paragraph covers one T cell receptor beta chain sequence. The sample comes from a study of OX40 agonist ivuxolimab in advanced cancers. The CDR3 is 15 residues long. The V gene's germline CDR1 is LNHNV and CDR2 YYDKDF (reference sequence). Trimming pared 5 bases from V and 5 bases from J, leaving 16 bases between. Generated by immunoSEQ multiplex PCR, the TCRdb table keeps only in-frame clones and is missing some. Of around 81,000 clones in the sample, around 84% were seen once. The clonotype originates from an adult with an advanced solid tumor such as melanoma, head and neck, liver or kidney cancer. The material was CD4+ or CD8+ T cells sorted from blood, obtained in a trial of the OX40 agonist ivuxolimab. This chain uses TRBV15 with TRBJ2-1, with D maybe TRBD1 (6 bases). CDR3 sequence reads: CATSLWAGVDNEQFF. The CDR3, as DNA: TGTGCCACCAGCCTATGGGCAGGGGTGGACAATGAGCAGTTCTTC.